What follows is one T cell receptor beta chain and its context. This clone was counted between two and nine times. No antigen is known for it. Qualities for individual bases were not recorded, and no much larger clone is one base off. On a MiSeq, deep resolution sequencing aimed for a depth between 1 in 1 million and 1 in 200,000 T cells, with each clonotype covered about 9.2x on average. The immunoSEQ hsTCRB Kit was used to generate the TCR beta libraries. As for how the authors treated the data: The data were analyzed with ImmunoSEQ Analyzer and ImmunoSEQ Data Assistant, and V, D and J gene assignments followed IMGT definitions. Clonality, which ranges from 0 to 1, was calculated by subtracting the normalized Shannon entropy of productive rearrangement frequencies from one. Only overrepresented clonotypes making up at least 0.05% of each patient's repertoire were included in the public clonotype analysis. Approximately 13 age-matched healthy donor repertoires from immuneACCESS served as clonality controls. This immuneACCESS table, as held by TCRdb, lists in-frame sequences with V and J called but not all clones. Of the missing ones, under half trace to an unresolved V gene in checked studies; the others have no known cause. Clone size and the V and J calls come from that table; the DNA yielded D and trimming. The sample records about 50,000 clones, around three fifths of which are singletons. The top ten constitute around 30% of the sample.

V lost 6 bases and J lost 6 bases; the stretch between them is 17 bases long. CDR3 length: 14 amino acids, cysteine to phenylalanine. The read is trimmed to its CDR3 DNA, 42 bases read in frame from base 1. CDR1 and CDR2 (MNHNS, SASEGT) derive from the germline V gene. Reading the label with the study, this specimen's time point is: roughly 2 years on ibrutinib. For TCR beta library preparation, 1.5 to 2 micrograms of genomic DNA were isolated from cryopreserved PBMCs. Longitudinal blood samples from CLL patients on ibrutinib monotherapy underwent high-throughput TCR beta sequencing. Patients were enrolled in a phase 2 open-label single-center ibrutinib monotherapy trial. The data originate from a study of cytotoxic CD8 clonotypes in ibrutinib-treated CLL (dated by TCRdb to the early 2020s). Context from the whole study: In this cohort, 15 or so patients were treatment-naive and approximately ten were relapsed/refractory, while fewer than 18 had unmutated IGHV. Longitudinal samples were obtainable from about 30% of the roughly 90 participants in the trial. Cryopreserved peripheral blood mononuclear cells were obtained before treatment, at response, and at either sustained remission or disease progression. Partial responses were observed in approximately 24 patients and complete responses in 2; after a median follow-up of 68 months, remission was maintained in some 14 patients and progression was observed in about twelve. On average, each sample yielded around 270,000 productive templates and about 94,000 productive rearrangements. Patients were still on ibrutinib when every remission and progressive disease sample was collected. The response samples were drawn at a median of approximately twelve months into treatment, with a range of roughly 6 to 36 months.

Broader findings and caveats from the paper: Baseline clonality exceeded that of age-matched healthy donors and correlated strongly with circulating CD8+ T-cell counts. Public clonotypes were rare and either shrank or stayed stable during treatment, and the rise in clonality at ibrutinib response reflected expansion of private clonotypes. Lymph node repertoires were not examined, and the timing of sampling was not matched between patients in sustained remission and those whose disease progressed. Clonality increased at ibrutinib response, stayed stable in sustained remission, and fell back toward baseline at progression.

The TCR was taken from a human donor with chronic lymphocytic leukemia. The sample consisted of PBMCs, taken after 24 months of ibrutinib treatment. The chain employs TRBV6-1 and TRBJ1-2, and perhaps TRBD1 as D gene, on 6 matching bases. CDR3 reads: CASSDRGGVDGYTF. DNA sequence: TGTGCCAGCAGCGACCGAGGGGGAGTTGATGGCTACACCTTC.